This T cell receptor beta chain was sequenced during a study of blood T cell repertoires in COVID-19. Sequencing was performed with immunoSEQ multiplex PCR; in TCRdb, only in-frame clones are kept and a portion is missing. This repertoire shows 150,000 to 200,000 clones, 84% found once; its top ten account for about 3.2%. There are 16 residues in the CDR3. V dropped 4 bases and J dropped 5; count of bases not matched to a gene: 11. The germline CDR1 and CDR2 sequences are LGHNA and YNFKEQ. The sequence came from a woman younger than 45 who had been exposed to COVID-19. The chain carries TRBV4-2 and TRBJ2-7; TRBD2 matches 10 bases. Material for sequencing was PBMCs or T cells enriched from blood (not recorded which). The CDR3 loop reads CASSPSAGGPSDEQYF. The CDR3 nucleotides read TGTGCCAGCAGCCCCTCAGCGGGGGGGCCATCCGACGAGCAGTACTTC.